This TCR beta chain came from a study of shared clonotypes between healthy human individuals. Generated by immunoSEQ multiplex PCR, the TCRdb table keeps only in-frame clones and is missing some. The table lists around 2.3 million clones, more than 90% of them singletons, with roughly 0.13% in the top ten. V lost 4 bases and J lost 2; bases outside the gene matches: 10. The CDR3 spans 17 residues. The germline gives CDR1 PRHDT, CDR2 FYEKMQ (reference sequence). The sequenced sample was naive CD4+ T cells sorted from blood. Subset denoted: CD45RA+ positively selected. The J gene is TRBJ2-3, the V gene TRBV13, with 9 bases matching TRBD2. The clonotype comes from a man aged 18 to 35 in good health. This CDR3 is CASSWSLAGRSTDTQYF. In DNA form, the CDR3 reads TGTGCCAGCAGCTGGAGTCTAGCGGGACGATCCACAGATACGCAGTATTTT.